This T cell receptor (beta chain) was sequenced in a study of blood T cell repertoires in COVID-19. Across the study: Collection of acute and convalescent COVID-19 samples took place in the United States, Italy and Spain.

Points on this clone: At the DNA level, this CDR3 is encoded by other sequences in the same sample as well.

This CDR3 comprises 14 residues. V was clipped by 2 bases and J by 3 bases; unmatched bases: 3. Looked up from germline, CDR1 is LGHDT and CDR2 is YNNKEL (reference sequence). Those enrolled in Seattle joined during active infection and were followed longitudinally afterward. Per the original methods: Using reference gene primer amplification, nucleated cell counts were estimated. The repertoire was sequenced with immunoSEQ multiplex PCR; TCRdb's copy has only in-frame clones and lacks some. That table furnishes V, J and clone size, whereas the DNA furnished D and trimming. The sample carries some 520,000 clones, about 88% recorded once.

The origin of this receptor is a man aged 18 to 35 with COVID-19, enrolled during active disease. Sequenced sample: peripheral blood. The chain joins TRBV3-1 (or the pseudogene TRBV3-2) to TRBJ2-7, with 8 bases fitting TRBD2. The CDR3 sequence: CASSQRGGSYEQYF. The CDR3 DNA reads as TGTGCCAGCAGCCAACGGGGGGGGAGCTACGAGCAGTACTTC.